The T cell receptor (beta chain) under discussion was sequenced for a study of read filtering for tumor transcriptome and immune sequencing. Every patient had bone marrow sampled while the disease was active. Study-wide points: IR-seq and RNA-seq agreed better without single-read clonotypes. Compared with RNA-seq, IR-seq gave much higher clonotype depth and reliability. Approximately 80% of IR-seq clonotypes had one read, totaling approximately 4% of reads; RNA-seq: about 70% and 40%.

This clonotype was observed at least ten times. Antigen specificity is unknown. Trimming removed 5 bases from V and 4 bases from J, with 14 bases in between. The CDR3 has 14 residues. The germline V gene encodes CDR1 KGHSH and CDR2 LQKENI. This library used approximately 370 ng RNA and molecular barcoded adaptors spanning alpha/delta and beta/gamma chains. MiXCR was run by TCRdb on the reads, yielding one entry per CDR3 protein. The top ten hold approximately 18% of the sample, which has over 45,000 distinct CDR3 sequences, 20% to 25% seen once. This chain links TRBV18 with TRBJ2-5; D remains ambiguous. The TCR was taken from a donor over 35 with multiple myeloma. What was sequenced was a population of CD138-negative cells sorted from bone marrow. In DNA, the CDR3 is TGTGCCAGCTCATTCCGGGTCCCCCCAGAGACCCAGTACTTC. Amino acid sequence: CASSFRVPPETQYF. Based on the CDR3 plus reference TRBV18 and TRBJ2-5, the full variable domain is NAGVMQNPRHLVRRRGQEARLRCSPMKGHSHVYWYRQLPEEGLKFMVYLQKENIIDESGMPKERFSAEFPKEGPSILRIQQVVRGDSAAYFCASSFRVPPETQYFGPGTRLLVL.